Detailed here is one T cell receptor (beta chain). Its antigen is currently unknown. Sequencing of the DNA from cultured CD4+ T cells was carried out with the Oncomine TCR Beta short-read assay. Each CDR3 protein gets one entry after TCRdb re-called the PCR reads with MiXCR. This table holds about 26,000 distinct CDR3 sequences, 50% found once. The data stem from a study of vaccination and CD4 T cells after COVID-19. Described treatment: roughly 10-day PBMC culture with coronavirus spike peptide pools or control peptides (ViraFEST assay). J gave up 3 bases and V 5 bases, and 8 bases lay outside the gene matches. Germline V gene lookup returns CDR1 SGHDT and CDR2 YYEEEE. This CDR3 spans 15 amino acids.

This chain joins TRBV5-6 and TRBJ1-2; TRBD1 matches at 9 bases. Sequenced here: CD4+ T cells from blood, cultured in vitro, sampled before SARS-CoV-2 vaccination. The TCR originated in a human donor who received a COVID-19 vaccine. For the CDR3, the DNA is TGTGCCAGCAGTTCCGGGACAGGGCCCTACTATGGCTACACCTTC. Translating it yields CASSSGTGPYYGYTF.